The 32 T cell receptor beta chains reported below all come from one sample, sequenced in a study of blood T cell repertoires in COVID-19 (dated by TCRdb to about 2020). Libraries were constructed by the immunoSEQ multiplex PCR assay. This immuneACCESS table, as held by TCRdb, lists in-frame sequences with V and J called but not all clones. Of the missing ones, under half trace to an unresolved V gene in checked studies; the others have no known cause. Here the sample has about 180,000 clones; 70% to 90% occur a single time. The ten top clones hold less than 25% of the sample. The sequenced sample consisted of peripheral blood. These TCRs come from a man aged 65 to 85 with active or convalescent COVID-19.

The CDR3 is CASSPGTGEATNEKLFF. The CDR3 nucleotides read TGTGCCAGCAGCCCGGGGACAGGAGAAGCAACTAATGAAAAACTGTTTTTT. The V and J genes are TRBV7-9 and TRBJ1-4, with TRBD1 matching 8 bases. CDR1 is SEHNR and CDR2 is FQNEAQ in the germline V gene (reference sequence). The CDR3 is 17 amino acids. V was pared by 5 bases and J by 0 bases, with 8 bases of the junction left unmatched.

The rearrangement links TRBV6-5 to TRBJ2-2; D is perhaps TRBD2 (6 bases). Germline V lookup: CDR1 MNHEY, CDR2 SVGAGI. V was trimmed by 7 bases and J by 3 bases, leaving 12 bases between them. This CDR3 has 14 amino acids. DNA of the CDR3: TGTGCCAGCACCCCCGGACTACACACCGGGGAGCTGTTTTTT. Encoded protein: CASTPGLHTGELFF.

The genes are TRBV27 and TRBJ1-1; D unclear. CDR1 is MNHEY and CDR2 is SMNVEV in the germline V gene (reference sequence). The germline V and J ends were trimmed by 6 bases and 2 bases, with 13 bases remaining between them. The CDR3 runs 14 residues. The chain's CDR3 is CASSPFGVNTEAFF. CDR3 DNA sequence: TGTGCCAGCAGCCCCTTTGGAGTAAACACTGAAGCTTTCTTT.

The V gene is TRBV27, the J gene TRBJ2-7; 11 nucleotides align to TRBD2. J was trimmed by 5 bases and V by 7 bases; bases with no gene match: 10. Per germline, CDR1 MNHEY and CDR2 SMNVEV (reference sequence). CDR3 length: 15 residues. CDR3 residues: CASTTRLAGIHEQYF. DNA for the CDR3: TGTGCCAGCACCACTCGACTAGCGGGGATCCACGAGCAGTACTTC.

V usage is TRBV6-5 and J usage is TRBJ2-7; TRBD2 matches 7 bases. The CDR3 extends over 11 amino acids. Germline values: CDR1 MNHEY, CDR2 SVGAGI. Here the CDR3 reads CSTRGDYEQYF. Written as DNA, the CDR3 is TGTTCGACTCGGGGGGACTACGAGCAGTACTTC.

V usage is TRBV5-1 and J usage is TRBJ2-1; the D gene is possibly TRBD1 (6 bases). CDR1 SGHRS and CDR2 YFSETQ come from the germline V gene. The V end lost 4 bases, the J end lost 2 bases, and 22 bases lay between the germline ends. The length of the CDR3 is 18 residues. The CDR3 sequence: CASSPSPLQGFTYNEQFF. In DNA form, the CDR3 reads TGCGCCAGCAGCCCTTCGCCTCTACAGGGTTTCACCTACAATGAGCAGTTCTTC.

Here the CDR3 reads CASSQDGPATNEKLFF. Here the CDR3 DNA reads TGCGCCAGCAGCCAAGATGGGCCTGCAACTAATGAAAAACTGTTTTTT. V usage is TRBV4-3 and J usage is TRBJ1-4, with D uncertain. The CDR3 is 16 amino acids. Looked up from germline, CDR1 is LGHNA and CDR2 is YSLEER. V was cut by 0 bases and J by 0 bases, with 8 bases left in between.

This sequence joins TRBV29-1 and TRBJ2-1; D not resolved. The CDR3 has 12 residues. V was shortened by 2 bases and J by 3 bases, with 5 bases between the two germline ends. Germline values: CDR1 SQVTM, CDR2 ANQGSEA. DNA of the CDR3: TGCAGCGTTGAACGCAGCTACAATGAGCAGTTCTTC. It yields the protein CSVERSYNEQFF.

This chain uses TRBV11-2 with TRBJ2-1; 7 nucleotides align to TRBD1. The trim removed 4 bases at V and 6 bases at J, leaving 9 bases unmatched. The CDR3 is 15 residues long. Germline V lookup: CDR1 SGHAT, CDR2 FQNNGV. The chain's CDR3 is CASSSRTGARNEQFF. The CDR3 bases are TGTGCCAGCAGCTCCCGGACAGGAGCACGCAATGAGCAGTTCTTC.

The V gene is TRBV7-9, the J gene TRBJ2-6; TRBD1 matches at 8 bases. J lost 0 bases, V lost 3 bases, and 4 bases had no gene match. CDR1 is SEHNR and CDR2 is FQNEAQ in the germline V gene (reference sequence). This CDR3 contains 17 residues. CDR3 loop: CASSFGTGLSGANVLTF. The CDR3 DNA reads as TGTGCCAGCAGCTTCGGGACAGGCCTCTCTGGGGCCAACGTCCTGACTTTC.

V gene TRBV15 combines with J gene TRBJ2-7, with 7 bases lining up with TRBD1. The germline V gene has CDR1 LNHNV and CDR2 YYDKDF (reference sequence). This CDR3 has 16 amino acids. The trim removed 0 bases at V and 5 bases at J, leaving 10 bases unmatched. CDR3 sequence: CATSREEHRGLNEQYF. CDR3 coding DNA: TGTGCCACCAGCAGAGAAGAACATAGGGGGCTTAACGAGCAGTACTTC.

This chain links TRBV6-2 or TRBV6-3 with TRBJ1-1; the match to TRBD1 covers 9 bases. Trimming cost V 5 bases and J 11 bases; bases outside gene matches: 3. The CDR3 runs 11 residues. Germline CDR1 MNHEY, CDR2 SVGEGT. In DNA, the CDR3 is TGTGCCAGCAGTCGGACAGGGGCCGCTTTCTTT. It is translated as CASSRTGAAFF.

The chain joins TRBV5-4 to TRBJ2-3; 8 positions agree with TRBD2. The CDR3 loop spans 15 amino acids. The ends lost 3 bases at V and 5 bases at J; junction bases unmatched: 8. CDR1 is SGHNT and CDR2 is YYREEE in the germline V gene (reference sequence). The CDR3 DNA reads as TGTGCCAGCAGCTATTCAGCGGGAGCGGTAGATACGCAGTATTTT. Translating gives CASSYSAGAVDTQYF.

Only a few counts were recorded for this clone. The chain has TRBV9 and TRBJ2-7, with 9 bases fitting TRBD2. The CDR3 is 15 residues long. Germline V gives CDR1 SGDLS, CDR2 YYNGEE. Losses at the gene ends were 4 bases for V and 6 bases for J; bases not matched to a gene: 11. CDR3 DNA: TGTGCCAGCAGCCCTAACAAGGGGACTAGCAGCGAGCAGTACTTC. Protein sequence: CASSPNKGTSSEQYF.

The chain carries TRBV7-9 and TRBJ1-3; D possibly corresponds to TRBD1 (5 bases). Germline V gene data show CDR1 as SEHNR and CDR2 as FQNEAQ (reference sequence). This CDR3 region has 14 residues. Trimming shortened V by 5 bases and J by 0 bases, and 8 bases separated the two germline ends. The CDR3 is CASSRTSSGNTIYF. Here the CDR3 DNA reads TGTGCCAGCAGCCGGACAAGCTCTGGAAACACCATATATTTT.

The gene calls are TRBV27 and TRBJ2-1; TRBD2 is a possible D gene (6 bases). With 2 bases removed from V and 4 bases from J, the gap between germline ends came to 9 bases. CDR1 is MNHEY and CDR2 is SMNVEV in the germline V gene (reference sequence). This CDR3 is 14 amino acids long. CDR3 coding DNA: TGTGCCAGCAGTTTAAACGGGGGATACAATGAGCAGTTCTTC. Translation: CASSLNGGYNEQFF.

This rearrangement joins TRBV5-6 to TRBJ2-5; perhaps TRBD1 as D (7 bases). CDR3 length: 13 residues. V gave up 5 bases and J gave up 5 bases, with 13 bases separating them. Germline CDR1 is SGHDT and CDR2 is YYEEEE. The CDR3 is CASSLQGRETQYF. Written as DNA, the CDR3 is TGTGCCAGCAGTTTACAGGGGAGGGAGACCCAGTACTTC.

The chain links TRBV5-4 to TRBJ2-7, with 9 bases aligning to TRBD2. In germline, CDR1 is SGHNT, CDR2 YYREEE (reference sequence). The V and J ends lost 1 base and 1 base, in that order; junction bases with no gene match: 3. This CDR3 has 15 amino acids. CDR3 amino acids: CASSLKLAGSYEQYF. DNA for the CDR3: TGTGCCAGCAGCTTGAAGCTAGCGGGATCCTACGAGCAGTACTTC.

The chain recombines TRBV5-6 with TRBJ1-2, with TRBD1 as a possible D gene (5 bases). The germline gives CDR1 SGHDT, CDR2 YYEEEE. V shed 4 bases and J shed 2 bases, with 12 bases lying between them. CDR3 length: 14 amino acids. The CDR3 is CASSPLGQNYGYTF. CDR3 DNA sequence: TGTGCCAGCAGCCCACTGGGGCAAAACTATGGCTACACCTTC.

This rearrangement joins TRBV15 to TRBJ1-1; D gene ambiguous. Trimming shortened V by 1 base and J by 5 bases, and 8 bases separated the two germline ends. This CDR3 has 13 amino acids. Germline CDR1 and CDR2: LNHNV and YYDKDF (reference sequence). The CDR3 here is CATSRASGTEAFF. The CDR3 coding sequence is TGTGCCACCAGCAGAGCTTCGGGGACTGAAGCTTTCTTT.

This rearrangement joins TRBV7-2 to TRBJ1-6, with TRBD1 matching over 7 bases. V lost 4 bases, J lost 7 bases, and 7 bases stayed unmatched. This CDR3 comprises 15 residues. Germline loops: CDR1 SGHTA, CDR2 FQGNSA. Here the CDR3 DNA reads TGTGCCAGCAGCTCGACAGGGTTCAAAAATTCACCCCTCCACTTT. Its protein is CASSSTGFKNSPLHF.

The chain recombines TRBV19 with TRBJ1-4, with a tentative D call TRBD1 (5 bases). The CDR3 runs to 16 residues. V lost 9 bases and J lost 0, with 17 bases in between. Germline V gene sequence: CDR1 LNHDA, CDR2 SQIVND (reference sequence). The CDR3 nucleotides read TGTGCCAGACACCCAAAGACAGCTACAACTAATGAAAAACTGTTTTTT. Translating it yields CARHPKTATTNEKLFF.

The rearrangement joins TRBV5-6 to TRBJ1-2, with D tentatively TRBD1 (6 bases). With 4 bases removed from V and 7 bases from J, the gap between germline ends came to 17 bases. The germline gives CDR1 SGHDT, CDR2 YYEEEE. The CDR3 totals 14 residues. Written as DNA, the CDR3 is TGTGCCAGCAGCCAGATCGCAGGGGATTCTGGCTACACCTTC. Its protein is CASSQIAGDSGYTF.

J is TRBJ2-5 and V is TRBV5-1; 8 positions match TRBD2. Germline V CDR1 and CDR2: SGHRS, YFSETQ. V trimming: 0 bases; J trimming: 3 bases; junction bases outside the gene matches: 4. The length of the CDR3 is 15 residues. CDR3 nucleotide sequence: TGCGCCAGCAGCTTGGAGCCAGCGGGAGAAGAGACCCAGTACTTC. Its protein is CASSLEPAGEETQYF.

The chain uses TRBV10-3 and TRBJ1-1; 8 positions agree with TRBD1. V was clipped by 10 bases and J by 4 bases; unmatched bases: 11. Germline lookup yields CDR1 ENHRY and CDR2 SYGVKD. The CDR3 is 14 amino acids. CDR3 amino acids: CATSGTGGGTEAFF. The CDR3 nucleotides are TGTGCCACCTCCGGGACAGGCGGAGGCACTGAAGCTTTCTTT.

J is TRBJ1-1 and V is TRBV30, with a tentative D call TRBD1 (6 bases). Germline V gives CDR1 GTSNPN, CDR2 SVGIG (reference sequence). The CDR3 is 15 amino acids. Trimming removed 2 bases from V and 0 bases from J, with 13 bases in between. CDR3 amino acids: CAWSTSGGLNTEAFF. CDR3 nucleotides: TGTGCCTGGAGTACGTCGGGGGGCCTGAACACTGAAGCTTTCTTT.

The chain is built from TRBV7-9 and TRBJ1-2; tentatively, D is TRBD1 (6 bases). The CDR3 is made up of 14 amino acids. CDR1 is SEHNR and CDR2 is FQNEAQ in the germline V gene (reference sequence). The V end lost 4 bases, the J end lost 1 base, and 10 bases lay between the germline ends. In nucleotides, the CDR3 is TGTGCCAGCAGCTCACAGGGAGTTAACTATGGCTACACCTTC. Protein sequence: CASSSQGVNYGYTF.

The rearrangement links TRBV18 to TRBJ1-4; D is unresolved. CDR3 length equals 14 residues. Germline-derived CDR1 and CDR2 are KGHSH and LQKENI. The V end was cut by 4 bases, the J end by 5 bases, with 11 bases between. The DNA of the CDR3 is TGTGCCAGCTCACTCGAGCCCCGGAATGAAAAACTGTTTTTT. Protein sequence: CASSLEPRNEKLFF.

CDR3 DNA sequence: TGTGCCAGCTCACCCGGACAGGGGGGTGGATCACCCCTCCACTTT. Amino acids: CASSPGQGGGSPLHF. The V gene is TRBV18, the J gene TRBJ1-6, with 10 positions matching TRBD1. V dropped 3 bases and J dropped 10; count of bases not matched to a gene: 6. Per germline, CDR1 KGHSH and CDR2 LQKENI. CDR3 size: 15 residues.

The gene calls are TRBV19 and TRBJ1-4; D is unresolved. This CDR3 has 15 residues. V was trimmed by 7 bases and J by 1 base, leaving 13 bases between them. Germline V gives CDR1 LNHDA, CDR2 SQIVND (reference sequence). The CDR3 DNA reads as TGTGCCAGTACCCCCAGGCCGCAAACTAATGAAAAACTGTTTTTT. This codes for CASTPRPQTNEKLFF.

This chain uses TRBV12-3 or TRBV12-4 with TRBJ1-2; no firm D call. The CDR3 runs 11 residues. V was shortened by 3 bases and J by 5 bases, with 4 bases between the two germline ends. The CDR3 spells CASSLSYGYTF. CDR3 DNA sequence: TGTGCCAGCAGTTTGTCGTATGGCTACACCTTC.

V gene TRBV6-5 combines with J gene TRBJ1-6; 8 bases map to TRBD1. The CDR3 totals 14 residues. The trim removed 5 bases at V and 6 bases at J, leaving 3 bases unmatched. Germline V gene sequence: CDR1 MNHEY, CDR2 SVGAGI. CDR3 region: CASSMTGANSPLHF. The DNA for the CDR3 is TGTGCCAGCAGTATGACAGGGGCTAATTCACCCCTCCACTTT.